This T cell receptor beta chain is drawn from a study of shared clonotypes between healthy human individuals. Study observations and caveats: Blood was the only sampled material, and tissue repertoires likely differ.

As to this clone: Its specificity is unknown.

Assay used: immunoSEQ multiplex PCR; TCRdb lists only in-frame clones, some missing. The data contain roughly 2 million clones, over 85% of them singletons. The germline V and J ends were trimmed by 6 bases and 5 bases, with 22 bases remaining between them. Germline V gene data show CDR1 as MDHEN and CDR2 as SYDVKM. CDR3 size: 16 residues. Selected positively for CCR7 and CD45RO-negative, naive CD8 cells excluded terminally differentiated effector memory CD45RA+ cells. The chain uses TRBV28 and TRBJ1-2; perhaps TRBD1 as D (5 bases). The specimen sequenced was naive CD8+ T cells sorted from blood. The clonotype was recovered from a man younger than 35 in good health. The CDR3 loop is CASSPLPGTGIYGYTF. CDR3 in DNA: TGTGCCAGCAGCCCCCTTCCCGGGACCGGGATTTATGGCTACACCTTC.